The present T cell receptor beta chain was sequenced within a study of human T cells and chemical hapten exposure. Overall study: Yields of TCR per sample differed, chiefly owing to small differences in pooled library volume.

Total RNA was isolated from whole blood that had not been fractionated. The library put unique molecular identifiers onto individual cDNA molecules. TCRdb re-called the 5' RACE reads with MiXCR, one entry per CDR3 protein. The profile shows fewer than 150,000 distinct CDR3 sequences, around 20% of them singletons. The CDR3 runs to 16 residues. Germline V gene lookup returns CDR1 MNHEY and CDR2 SMNVEV (reference sequence). Trimming cost V 7 bases and J 0 bases, with 13 bases left between them. The sequence derives from a human donor in good health. This sequence joins TRBV27 and TRBJ2-6; perhaps TRBD2 as D (6 bases). CDR3 nucleotides: TGTGCCAGCACCAAGCGGGTTCACTCTGGGGCCAACGTCCTGACTTTC. It codes for CASTKRVHSGANVLTF.